This entry lists 23 T cell receptor beta chains sequenced from one sample in a study of T cells after posttransplantation cyclophosphamide. Repertoires were generated with immunoSEQ multiplex PCR, while TCRdb's copy carries only in-frame clones and drops some. In total the sample includes approximately 12,000 clones, none of them seen once. A marrow graft followed busulfan-fludarabine conditioning, with cyclophosphamide on days +3 and +4. Sequenced material: PBMCs, taken after allogeneic stem cell transplant with posttransplant cyclophosphamide. The receptors shown here come from a female patient in her thirties or forties who received an allogeneic stem cell transplant from a related donor, was CMV-positive, and had acute GVHD only. Some T cells may be the graft donor's.

This clone was observed at least ten times. The genes are TRBV6-5 and TRBJ2-7; 7 nucleotides align to TRBD1. Germline-derived CDR1 and CDR2 are MNHEY and SVGAGI. This CDR3 is 15 amino acids long. With 4 bases clipped from V and 4 bases from J, the junction kept 10 bases outside the gene matches. Here the CDR3 reads CASSSAGTVFYEQYF. The CDR3, as DNA: TGTGCCAGCAGTTCGGCCGGGACAGTGTTTTACGAGCAGTACTTC.

The chain carries TRBV14 and TRBJ1-1; D possibly corresponds to TRBD1 (6 bases). Per the germline V gene, CDR1 is SGHDN and CDR2 is FVKESK. The CDR3 is 15 amino acids. V gave up 2 bases and J gave up 4 bases, with 14 bases separating them. The CDR3 DNA sequence: TGTGCCAGCAGCCAATTTCCAGGGGCTGGCACTGAAGCTTTCTTT. Residues: CASSQFPGAGTEAFF.

This clone has a count of ten or more. The chain joins TRBV5-1 to TRBJ1-4; 9 positions agree with TRBD1. There are 14 residues in the CDR3. J lost 7 bases, V lost 2 bases, and 3 bases had no gene match. Looked up from germline, CDR1 is SGHRS and CDR2 is YFSETQ. CDR3 residues: CASSFGQGSEKLFF. The CDR3 region has the DNA TGCGCCAGCAGCTTTGGACAGGGGTCTGAAAAACTGTTTTTT. Variable domain in full (rest from reference TRBV5-1 and TRBJ1-4): KAGVTQTPRYLIKTRGQQVTLSCSPISGHRSVSWYQQTPGQGLQFLFEYFSETQRNKGNFPGRFSGRQFSNSRSEMNVSTLELGDSALYLCASSFGQGSEKLFFGSGTQLSVL.

Only a few counts were recorded for this clone. The chain employs TRBV6-6 and TRBJ2-7; weak D call: TRBD2 (5 bases). CDR1 MNHNY and CDR2 SVGAGI come from the germline V gene (reference sequence). CDR3 length: 15 amino acids. Trimming removed 4 bases at V and 2 bases at J, with 15 bases between. CDR3 sequence reads: CASSSYLGGTYEQYV. The CDR3 nucleotides are TGTGCCAGCAGTTCATACCTCGGAGGCACCTACGAGCAGTACGTC.

This clone was found many times. The rearrangement uses TRBV7-9 and TRBJ1-2; 9 nucleotides line up with TRBD1. Trimming removed 6 bases from V and 7 bases from J; junction bases left unmatched: 9. The CDR3 loop spans 14 amino acids. Germline assignment: CDR1 SEHNR and CDR2 FQNEAQ (reference sequence). Here the CDR3 DNA reads TGTGCCAGCAGACACCTGACAGGGGGGTTTGGCTACACCTTC. Its protein product is CASRHLTGGFGYTF. Using reference TRBV7-9 and TRBJ1-2 for the parts outside the CDR3, the full variable domain is DTGVSQNPRHKITKRGQNVTFRCDPISEHNRLYWYRQTLGQGPEFLTYFQNEAQLEKSRLLSDRFSAERPKGSFSTLEIQRTEQGDSAMYLCASRHLTGGFGYTFGSGTRLTVV.

This clone was observed a few times. V usage is TRBV27 and J usage is TRBJ2-3; 15 bases line up with TRBD2. In germline, CDR1 is MNHEY, CDR2 SMNVEV (reference sequence). The CDR3 totals 19 residues. V lost 4 bases and J lost 1; bases outside the gene matches: 9. CDR3 DNA: TGTGCCAGCAGTTCGCCCGGGACTAGCGGGAGGTTCGGCACAGATACGCAGTATTTT. This encodes CASSSPGTSGRFGTDTQYF.

In its sample, this clone was seen many times. V usage is TRBV5-1 and J usage is TRBJ2-1; 9 bases agree with TRBD2. Germline lookup yields CDR1 SGHRS and CDR2 YFSETQ. Trimming took 7 bases from V and 2 from J; bases not matched to a gene: 16. This CDR3 is 18 amino acids long. The CDR3 sequence: CASQPGLASPWPYNEQFF. CDR3 bases: TGCGCCAGCCAACCGGGACTAGCATCACCGTGGCCCTACAATGAGCAGTTCTTC.

This clone occurred many times. The CDR3 sequence: CASSKTGQGNTEAFF. In DNA form, the CDR3 reads TGTGCCAGCAGCAAAACCGGACAGGGGAACACTGAAGCTTTCTTT. The chain joins TRBV9 to TRBJ1-1; TRBD1 matches 8 bases. Unmatched junction bases numbered 6, after V lost 4 bases and J lost 1 base. CDR3 size: 15 residues. Germline assignment: CDR1 SGDLS and CDR2 YYNGEE.

At least ten counts were recorded for this clone. The rearrangement links TRBV6-5 to TRBJ1-2; 7 nucleotides align to TRBD1. Germline lookup yields CDR1 MNHEY and CDR2 SVGAGI. V gave up 6 bases and J gave up 8 bases; unmatched junction bases: 12. This CDR3 spans 14 amino acids. CDR3: CASRGRGGRQGYTF. The CDR3 DNA reads TGTGCCAGCAGAGGACGAGGGGGCCGCCAGGGCTACACCTTC.

This clone was detected only a few times. In nucleotides, the CDR3 is TGCGCCAGCAGCACGGGACTAGACTACGAGCAGTACTTC. Translation gives CASSTGLDYEQYF. This sequence joins TRBV5-1 and TRBJ2-5; the match to TRBD2 covers 8 bases. The DNA end lines up better with TRBJ2-7; the J call may be wrong. In germline, CDR1 is SGHRS, CDR2 YFSETQ. This CDR3 has 13 residues.

This clone was counted at least ten times. The rearrangement joins TRBV7-3 to TRBJ1-1; D not resolved. Germline V CDR1 and CDR2: SGHTA, FQGTGA. Trimming stripped 0 bases from V and 2 bases from J, with 7 bases between. The CDR3 covers 14 residues. The CDR3 protein is CASSLTAVNTEAFF. Written as DNA, the CDR3 is TGTGCCAGCAGCTTAACCGCGGTTAACACTGAAGCTTTCTTT.

This clone came up many times. The chain uses TRBV19 and TRBJ1-1; D perhaps matches TRBD1 (6 bases). CDR1 is LNHDA and CDR2 is SQIVND in the germline V gene (reference sequence). The CDR3 is 12 residues long. The germline V and J ends were trimmed by 8 bases and 8 bases, with 15 bases remaining between them. The CDR3 region has the DNA TGTGCCAGTTATCAGGGCAGGGGCGAAGCTTTCTTT. Translation gives CASYQGRGEAFF.

This clone was seen more than once but under ten times. The rearrangement links TRBV27 to TRBJ1-6; 8 bases fit TRBD1. Germline trimming cut 7 bases from V and 10 bases from J; bases unmatched to any gene: 18. The germline CDR1 and CDR2 sequences are MNHEY and SMNVEV (reference sequence). The CDR3 contains 17 residues. As DNA, the CDR3 is TGTGCCAGCATGCATGGGAGGACAGGGATTTTTTCCTCACCCCTCCACTTT. As protein: CASMHGRTGIFSSPLHF.

This clone was counted a few times. The chain couples TRBV12-5 to TRBJ2-5, with 12 bases aligning to TRBD2. The germline V gene has CDR1 LGHNT and CDR2 FRNRAP. V lost 1 base and J lost 5; bases outside the gene matches: 2. The CDR3 is made up of 15 amino acids. CDR3 bases: TGTGCTAGTGGTTTGGGACTAGCGGGGGTTGAGACCCAGTACTTC. Translation gives CASGLGLAGVETQYF.

In its sample, this clone is medium-sized (0.01 to 0.1%). V gene TRBV4-3 combines with J gene TRBJ2-2; the D is unclear. CDR1 and CDR2 from the germline V gene are LGHNA and YSLEER. V was shortened by 1 base and J by 5 bases, with 11 bases between the two germline ends. The CDR3 totals 15 residues. CDR3 DNA sequence: TGCGCCAGCAGCCAAGTAATACAAAATACCGGGGAGCTGTTTTTT. Translation gives CASSQVIQNTGELFF.

This clone was seen many times. The chain joins TRBV6-5 to TRBJ2-2, with no clear D. This CDR3 is 16 amino acids long. Per the germline V gene, CDR1 is MNHEY and CDR2 is SVGAGI. The germline V and J ends were trimmed by 0 bases and 2 bases, with 10 bases remaining between them. This CDR3 is CASSYSGPLNTGELFF. CDR3 sequence (DNA): TGTGCCAGCAGTTACTCTGGGCCTCTCAACACCGGGGAGCTGTTTTTT.

There are many counts of this clone. The chain combines TRBV5-5 with TRBJ1-5, with TRBD1 as a possible D gene (5 bases). V was trimmed by 0 bases and J by 5 bases, leaving 12 bases between them. This CDR3 is 15 amino acids long. Germline V gene data show CDR1 as SGHKS and CDR2 as YYEKEE (reference sequence). The CDR3 here is CASSLGGDSYQPQHF. CDR3 coding DNA: TGTGCCAGCAGCTTGGGTGGGGACTCCTATCAGCCCCAGCATTTT. Looking up the rest from reference TRBV5-5 and TRBJ1-5 gives the full variable domain: DAGVTQSPTHLIKTRGQQVTLRCSPISGHKSVSWYQQVLGQGPQFIFQYYEKEERGRGNFPDRFSARQFPNYSSELNVNALLLGDSALYLCASSLGGDSYQPQHFGDGTRLSIL.

This clone has a count of ten or more. This chain links TRBV19 with TRBJ2-2; D remains unclear. Germline CDR1 is LNHDA and CDR2 is SQIVND (reference sequence). With 7 bases removed from V and 4 bases from J, the gap between germline ends came to 4 bases. The CDR3 extends over 11 amino acids. The CDR3 sequence: CASTTTGELFF. DNA for the CDR3: TGTGCCAGTACTACCACCGGGGAGCTGTTTTTT.

Only a few counts were recorded for this clone. This likely traces to a read error, being one base from a far larger clone. The genes are TRBV14 and TRBJ1-2, with a weak D call TRBD1 (6 bases). The germline V gene encodes CDR1 SGHDN and CDR2 FVKESK. The CDR3 is made up of 15 amino acids. The V and J ends lost 8 bases and 3 bases respectively, with 19 bases between them. CDR3 region: CASGPWTANYYGYTF. The CDR3 coding sequence is TGTGCCAGCGGCCCCTGGACAGCAAACTACTATGGCTACACCTTC.

At least ten counts were recorded for this clone. V gene TRBV29-1 combines with J gene TRBJ2-5; D is possibly TRBD1 (6 bases). Germline assignment: CDR1 SQVTM and CDR2 ANQGSEA. Between the trimmed V and J ends, which lost 3 bases and 9 bases, there was a span of 14 bases. CDR3 length: 12 amino acids. This CDR3 reads CSVDFPPGAQYF. DNA of the CDR3: TGCAGCGTTGATTTCCCCCCAGGGGCCCAGTACTTC.

This clone was seen ten or more times. The V call is TRBV19, the J call TRBJ2-6; tentatively, D is TRBD2 (6 bases). V was trimmed by 6 bases and J by 1 base, leaving 7 bases between them. Per germline, CDR1 LNHDA and CDR2 SQIVND (reference sequence). This CDR3 has 14 residues. The CDR3 here is CASRRGSGANVLTF. DNA of the CDR3: TGTGCCAGTAGGCGGGGATCTGGGGCCAACGTCCTGACTTTC.

This clone was counted between two and nine times. V and J are TRBV23-1 and TRBJ1-5, with 7 bases matching TRBD1. TRBV23-1 is classed as an ORF, of uncertain function. This CDR3 contains 19 residues. V gave up 0 bases and J gave up 1 base; unmatched junction bases: 12. CDR3 DNA sequence: TGCGCCAGCAGTCAATCAGGGTGGCAGGGGGAAGGCAGCAATCAGCCCCAGCATTTT. Its protein is CASSQSGWQGEGSNQPQHF.

This rearrangement joins TRBV6-4 to TRBJ2-3; TRBD2 agrees at 10 bases. Trimming cost V 2 bases and J 0 bases; bases outside gene matches: 2. This CDR3 spans 16 amino acids. Germline loops: CDR1 MRHNA, CDR2 SNTAGT. Here the CDR3 DNA reads TGTGCCAGCAGTGACAGCGGGAGGGGCAGCACAGATACGCAGTATTTT. As protein: CASSDSGRGSTDTQYF.